Following are 24 T cell receptor beta chains from one sample sequenced in a study of blood T cell repertoires in COVID-19. The method was immunoSEQ multiplex PCR; TCRdb's version includes in-frame clones alone and lacks a portion of them. The sample consists of some 180,000 clones, 82% of them appearing once. Sequencing used PBMCs or T cells enriched from blood (not recorded which). All receptors derive from a woman in her sixties with acute COVID-19.

The sample holds a few counts of this clone. Other DNA sequences in the same sample also yield this CDR3. The V call is TRBV9, the J call TRBJ1-5; TRBD1 might be the D (5 bases). There are 15 residues in the CDR3. Between the trimmed V and J ends, which lost 1 base and 2 bases, there was a span of 10 bases. CDR1 and CDR2 (germline): SGDLS, YYNGEE. The DNA for the CDR3 is TGTGCCAGCAGCGTAACAGGTACTGGCAATCAGCCCCAGCATTTT. The encoded protein is CASSVTGTGNQPQHF.

For this clone: One end of the junction is discordant with germline, which a read error may explain. The chain links TRBV29-1 to TRBJ1-1; D uncertain. Germline V CDR1 and CDR2: SQVTM, ANQGSEA. This CDR3 is built from 12 residues. CDR3 in amino acids: CSVEGGGTEAFF. The CDR3 DNA reads TGCAGCGTCGAAGGAGGTGGCACTGAAGCTTTCTTT.

The chain joins TRBV5-1 to TRBJ1-1; D is possibly TRBD1 (5 bases). V lost 4 bases and J lost 7, with 14 bases in between. The germline gives CDR1 SGHRS, CDR2 YFSETQ. This CDR3 has 13 residues. The DNA for the CDR3 is TGCGCCAGCAGCGGGGGGGACGGCAGTGAAGCTTTCTTT. Its translation is CASSGGDGSEAFF.

This clone was seen just once. The chain's CDR3 is CASSPSPTVKLNSPLHF. CDR3 nucleotide sequence: TGTGCCAGCAGTCCCTCCCCGACAGTAAAATTAAATTCACCCCTCCACTTT. The rearrangement joins TRBV27 to TRBJ1-6, with D possibly being TRBD1 (5 bases). Looked up from germline, CDR1 is MNHEY and CDR2 is SMNVEV (reference sequence). Trimming left V 5 bases short and J 7 bases short, with 21 bases between. This CDR3 has 17 amino acids.

The chain links TRBV7-2 to TRBJ2-2, with a possible D match to TRBD2 (6 bases). V gave up 5 bases and J gave up 5 bases, with 15 bases separating them. Germline lookup yields CDR1 SGHTA and CDR2 FQGNSA. The CDR3 is 15 residues long. The CDR3 sequence is CASSLSGPETGELFF. The CDR3 DNA reads TGTGCCAGCAGCCTTAGCGGACCTGAGACCGGGGAGCTGTTTTTT.

The chain couples TRBV2 to TRBJ1-4, with 7 bases identical to TRBD1. The V gene's germline CDR1 is SNHLY and CDR2 FYNNEI. CDR3 size: 14 residues. V dropped 6 bases and J dropped 2; count of bases not matched to a gene: 3. The CDR3 is CASRFRGTNEKLFF. For the CDR3, the DNA is TGTGCCAGCAGATTCAGGGGGACTAATGAAAAACTGTTTTTT.

The table lists this clone with a few counts. The gene calls are TRBV30 and TRBJ1-5, with D maybe TRBD1 (6 bases). The CDR3 length is 15 residues. V lost 4 bases to trimming and J lost 6 bases, with 19 bases between them. Germline V gene lookup returns CDR1 GTSNPN and CDR2 SVGIG (reference sequence). CDR3 DNA sequence: TGTGCCTGGATCGGGGCACAACAGGGCAGTCAGCCCCAGCATTTT. Translation: CAWIGAQQGSQPQHF.

The chain joins TRBV10-3 to TRBJ2-2, with a tentative D call TRBD2 (5 bases). The germline gives CDR1 ENHRY, CDR2 SYGVKD. V lost 7 bases to trimming and J lost 2 bases, with 11 bases between them. The CDR3 loop spans 14 amino acids. Here the CDR3 DNA reads TGTGCCATCACCCCCCGGGGTAACACCGGGGAGCTGTTTTTT. Protein sequence: CAITPRGNTGELFF.

The genes are TRBV7-8 and TRBJ1-1; D is unclear. Germline CDR1 SGHVS, CDR2 FQNEAQ. The V end lost 5 bases, the J end lost 11 bases, and 21 bases lay between the germline ends. The CDR3 contains 14 residues. Here the CDR3 reads CASSANTRRAGAFF. CDR3 DNA: TGTGCCAGCAGCGCCAACACCAGGAGGGCGGGGGCTTTCTTT.

DNA for the CDR3: TGTGCCAGCATGCCATTGGGGACTAGCATCTACAATGAGCAGTTCTTC. It yields the protein CASMPLGTSIYNEQFF. V and J are TRBV7-9 and TRBJ2-1; 9 nucleotides align to TRBD2. CDR3 length: 16 residues. The junction had 10 bases not matched to a gene; V was cut back by 7 bases and J by 3 bases. The germline CDR1 and CDR2 sequences are SEHNR and FQNEAQ (reference sequence). Full variable domain (remainder filled in from reference TRBV7-9 and TRBJ2-1): DTGVSQNPRHKITKRGQNVTFRCDPISEHNRLYWYRQTLGQGPEFLTYFQNEAQLEKSRLLSDRFSAERPKGSFSTLEIQRTEQGDSAMYLCASMPLGTSIYNEQFFGPGTRLTVL.

The chain uses TRBV7-8 and TRBJ2-7; 9 bases agree with TRBD2. V dropped 2 bases and J dropped 1; count of bases not matched to a gene: 6. Germline lookup yields CDR1 SGHVS and CDR2 FQNEAQ. The CDR3 has 16 residues. CDR3 region: CASSLLLAGTSYEQYF. The DNA of the CDR3 is TGTGCCAGCAGCTTACTACTAGCGGGTACGTCCTACGAGCAGTACTTC.

The chain combines TRBV6-2 or TRBV6-3 with TRBJ1-1, with a possible D match to TRBD1 (5 bases). CDR1 MNHEY and CDR2 SVGEGT come from the germline V gene. The CDR3 runs to 13 residues. V dropped 5 bases and J dropped 5 bases, with 12 bases sitting between them. The chain's CDR3 is CASSTGGRTEAFF. The DNA for the CDR3 is TGTGCCAGCAGTACCGGGGGAAGGACTGAAGCTTTCTTT.

The chain combines TRBV4-1 with TRBJ1-2; D gene uncertain. Germline values: CDR1 MGHRA, CDR2 YSYEKL. V shed 3 bases and J shed 3 bases, with 5 bases lying between them. CDR3 length equals 12 residues. CDR3 nucleotides: TGCGCCAGCAGCCACCTAGACTATGGCTACACCTTC. This gives the protein CASSHLDYGYTF.

The V gene is TRBV13, the J gene TRBJ1-3; D remains unclear. Germline CDR1 PRHDT, CDR2 FYEKMQ (reference sequence). Between the trimmed V and J ends, which lost 5 bases and 2 bases, there was a span of 4 bases. The CDR3 runs 12 residues. The CDR3 nucleotides read TGTGCCAGCAGCATCACTGGAAACACCATATATTTT. Amino acids: CASSITGNTIYF.

CDR3 coding DNA: TGTGCCACCAGCAGAGCCCTTGGAGGGGGGGACACTGAAGCTTTCTTT. Translation gives CATSRALGGGDTEAFF. The rearrangement links TRBV15 to TRBJ1-1; D perhaps matches TRBD1 (6 bases). The germline V and J ends were trimmed by 1 base and 3 bases, with 15 bases remaining between them. CDR3 size: 16 residues. Germline V CDR1 and CDR2: LNHNV, YYDKDF (reference sequence).

The chain carries TRBV24-1 and TRBJ2-1, with D possibly being TRBD1 (6 bases). The length of the CDR3 is 14 residues. Per germline, CDR1 KGHDR and CDR2 SFDVKD. The germline V and J ends were trimmed by 3 bases and 4 bases, with 9 bases remaining between them. The CDR3 loop reads CATSDGGPYNEQFF. The CDR3 nucleotides are TGTGCCACCAGTGATGGGGGCCCTTACAATGAGCAGTTCTTC.

This clone was seen only a few times. The chain combines TRBV30 with TRBJ1-3; possible D gene TRBD1, 5 bases. V shed 8 bases and J shed 0 bases, with 14 bases lying between them. The CDR3 extends over 14 amino acids. CDR1 is GTSNPN and CDR2 is SVGIG in the germline V gene (reference sequence). In nucleotides, the CDR3 is TGTGCCCTGGACCGCAGGGTCTCTGGAAACACCATATATTTT. This translates into CALDRRVSGNTIYF.

This clone appeared once. The rearrangement links TRBV7-9 to TRBJ2-3; 8 nucleotides agree with TRBD2. This CDR3 spans 18 amino acids. J was trimmed by 2 bases and V by 4 bases; bases with no gene match: 14. CDR1 SEHNR and CDR2 FQNEAQ come from the germline V gene (reference sequence). The CDR3 DNA sequence: TGTGCCAGCAGCTCGCGGATAAGCAGCGGGGGAAACACAGATACGCAGTATTTT. This gives the protein CASSSRISSGGNTDTQYF.

The chain has TRBV5-1 and TRBJ2-2; perhaps TRBD2 as D (5 bases). The CDR3 consists of 12 residues. V was cut by 7 bases and J by 10 bases, with 14 bases left in between. The germline CDR1 and CDR2 sequences are SGHRS and YFSETQ. CDR3 in amino acids: CASALGAEELFF. CDR3 nucleotide sequence: TGCGCCAGCGCCCTAGGAGCGGAGGAGCTGTTTTTT.

This chain links TRBV30 with TRBJ1-4; 9 positions match TRBD1. The CDR3 consists of 13 residues. After removal of 3 bases from V and 7 bases from J, the junction contained 3 bases not matched to a gene. Germline V CDR1 and CDR2: GTSNPN, SVGIG (reference sequence). The CDR3 DNA is TGTGCCTGGAGAGACAGGGGGGTTGAAAAACTGTTTTTT. Translating it yields CAWRDRGVEKLFF. The whole variable domain, remainder taken from reference TRBV30 and TRBJ1-4, is SQTIHQWPATLVQPVGSPLSLECTVEGTSNPNLYWYRQAAGRGLQLLFYSVGIGQISSEVPQNLSASRPQDRQFILSSKKLLLSDSGFYLCAWRDRGVEKLFFGSGTQLSVL.

As DNA, the CDR3 is TGTGCCAGCAGCTTAGGGACATACAATGAGCAGTTCTTC. The encoded protein is CASSLGTYNEQFF. This chain joins TRBV7-2 and TRBJ2-1; tentatively, D is TRBD1 (5 bases). CDR1 and CDR2 (germline): SGHTA, FQGNSA. V was clipped by 1 base and J by 4 bases, with 5 bases between them. This CDR3 has 13 residues.

This clone was recorded only once. This chain links TRBV28 with TRBJ2-3; a possible D gene is TRBD2 (5 bases). From germline, CDR1 is MDHEN and CDR2 SYDVKM. Trimming took 3 bases from V and 3 from J, leaving 10 bases between them. The CDR3 is made up of 14 amino acids. Written as DNA, the CDR3 is TGTGCCAGCAGTTTGGGTCGGGAAACAGATACGCAGTATTTT. This translates into CASSLGRETDTQYF.

The V and J genes are TRBV28 and TRBJ1-5; 8 nucleotides match TRBD1. Looked up from germline, CDR1 is MDHEN and CDR2 is SYDVKM. The V segment lost 4 bases and the J segment 4 bases; nucleotides outside the gene matches: 3. This CDR3 comprises 14 residues. The CDR3 DNA is TGTGCCAGCAGTTGGACAGGGCCAAATCAGCCCCAGCATTTT. Translation: CASSWTGPNQPQHF.

V and J are TRBV30 and TRBJ1-2, with D possibly being TRBD1 (6 bases). Germline assignment: CDR1 GTSNPN and CDR2 SVGIG (reference sequence). The CDR3 has 12 residues. Trimming took 4 bases from V and 4 from J, leaving 10 bases between them. The CDR3 region is CAWTGQSYGYTF. CDR3 sequence (DNA): TGTGCCTGGACCGGACAGTCCTATGGCTACACCTTC.